This TCR beta chain comes out of a study of T cell repertoires in cytomegalovirus infection (dated by TCRdb to the late 2010s). General notes on the study: Recently identified HLA-C-restricted CMV epitopes, whose presentation resists viral immunomodulation, were targeted by peptide stimulations together with well-studied HLA-B-restricted epitopes. Because public TCR beta signatures pointed to carriage of CMV infection together with the matching HLA type, the HLA type of each donor mattered for the analysis. Points the paper makes about the study in general: In both this cohort and an independent roughly 330-donor cohort, the cumulative frequency of public TCR beta family members distinguished carriers of CMV infection plus the relevant HLA type. The ex vivo response was dominated by HLA-C-restricted CMV-specific TCR beta clonotypes, which also provided the single most frequent clonotype in two of eight donors.

Data came from an Illumina HiSeq 1500. In-frame beta chains were kept once TCRdb had trimmed the public reads at Q25 with fastp and called clones with MiXCR. Every distinct CDR3 protein forms one entry, paired with its most common genes and DNA. This sample holds approximately 590,000 distinct CDR3 sequences; under 45% were observed only once. About 46% of the sample is in the top ten clones. The sample's treatment or condition, from its label and the paper: in vitro stimulation with specific CMV peptide epitopes to enrich CMV-specific T cells. This clonotype was seen only a few times. The antigen it recognizes is unknown. Within one base of it there is no much larger clone, and no base qualities were kept. The source was cultured PBMCs, collected from culture after CMV antigen stimulation. The TCR sequence derives from a human donor in good health (CMV status not recorded). Some clones in this sample may be carry-over from other donors' samples.

The CDR3 region: CASSLSVLATQETQYF. The DNA is as follows: TGTGCCAGCAGCTTATCGGTCCTAGCGACCCAAGAGACCCAGTACTTC. The chain couples TRBV7-2 to TRBJ2-5; TRBD2 is a possible D gene, resting on 6 matching bases. V and J are truncated by 2 bases and 1 base respectively, leaving an intervening sequence of 14 bases. The cysteine opens and the phenylalanine closes a CDR3 of 16 amino acids. Of the read, only the CDR3 DNA is kept; its 48 bases are in frame from base 1. From the germline V gene, CDR1 is SGHTA and CDR2 is FQGNSA.